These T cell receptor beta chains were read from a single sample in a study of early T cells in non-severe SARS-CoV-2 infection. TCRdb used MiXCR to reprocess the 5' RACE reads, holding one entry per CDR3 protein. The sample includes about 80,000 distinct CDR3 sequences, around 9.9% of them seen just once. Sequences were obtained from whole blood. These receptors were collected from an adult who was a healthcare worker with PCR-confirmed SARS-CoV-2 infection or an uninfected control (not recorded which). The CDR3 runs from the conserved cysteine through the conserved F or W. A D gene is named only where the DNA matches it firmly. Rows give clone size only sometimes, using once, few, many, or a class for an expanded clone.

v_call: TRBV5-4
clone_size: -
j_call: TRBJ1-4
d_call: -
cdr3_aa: CASSGGGSTNEKLFF
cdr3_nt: TGTGCCAGCAGCGGAGGGGGTTCCACTAATGAAAAACTGTTTTTT

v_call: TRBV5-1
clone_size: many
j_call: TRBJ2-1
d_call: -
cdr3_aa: CASSFATGPSNNEQFF
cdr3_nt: TGCGCCAGCAGCTTCGCCACTGGCCCCTCTAACAATGAGCAGTTCTTC

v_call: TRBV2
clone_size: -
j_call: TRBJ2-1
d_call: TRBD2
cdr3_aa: CASKVAGGVEQFF
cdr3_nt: TGTGCCAGCAAAGTGGCGGGAGGTGTTGAGCAGTTCTTC

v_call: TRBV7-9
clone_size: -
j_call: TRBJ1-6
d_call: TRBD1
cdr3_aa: CASSSWDRSSYNSPLHF
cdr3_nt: TGTGCCAGCAGCTCCTGGGACAGGAGCTCCTATAATTCACCCCTCCACTTT

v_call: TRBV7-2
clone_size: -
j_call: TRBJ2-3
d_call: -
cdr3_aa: CASSLTGVSTDTQYF
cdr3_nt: TGTGCCAGCAGCTTAACGGGAGTGAGCACAGATACGCAGTATTTT

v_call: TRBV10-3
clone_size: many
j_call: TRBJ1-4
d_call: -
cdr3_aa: CAIALPRKADNEKLFF
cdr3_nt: TGTGCCATCGCCCTCCCAAGGAAAGCGGATAATGAAAAACTGTTTTTT

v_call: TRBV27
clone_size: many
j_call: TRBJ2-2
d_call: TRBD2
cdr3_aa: CASSPGLAVRTGELFF
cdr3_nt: TGTGCCAGCAGCCCTGGACTAGCGGTTCGCACCGGGGAGCTGTTTTTT

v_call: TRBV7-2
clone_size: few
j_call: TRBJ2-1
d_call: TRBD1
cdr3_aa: CASSLRTGTGAYNEQFF
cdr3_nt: TGTGCCAGCAGCTTACGGACCGGGACAGGGGCCTACAATGAGCAGTTCTTC

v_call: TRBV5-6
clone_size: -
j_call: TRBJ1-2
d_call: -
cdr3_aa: CASSLGPTNYGYTF
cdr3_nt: TGTGCCAGCAGCTTGGGCCCCACTAACTATGGCTACACCTTC

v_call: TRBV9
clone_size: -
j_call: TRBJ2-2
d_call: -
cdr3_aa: CASSGRGNTGELFF
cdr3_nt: TGTGCCAGCAGCGGACGCGGGAACACCGGGGAGCTGTTTTTT

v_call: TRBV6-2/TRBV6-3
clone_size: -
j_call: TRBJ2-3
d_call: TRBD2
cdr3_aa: CASSSGLAGGPGDTQYF
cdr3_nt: TGTGCCAGCAGTTCGGGACTAGCGGGAGGGCCAGGTGATACGCAGTATTTT

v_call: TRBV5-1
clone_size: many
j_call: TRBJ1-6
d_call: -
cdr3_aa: CASSPRQQNSPLHF
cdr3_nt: TGCGCCAGCAGTCCCCGGCAGCAGAATTCACCCCTCCACTTT

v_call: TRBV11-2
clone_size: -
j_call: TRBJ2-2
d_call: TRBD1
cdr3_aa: CASSSGQALMNTGELFF
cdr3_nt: TGTGCCAGCAGCTCAGGACAGGCCCTGATGAACACCGGGGAGCTGTTTTTT

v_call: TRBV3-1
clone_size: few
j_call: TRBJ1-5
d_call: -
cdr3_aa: CASSPPGAREPQHF
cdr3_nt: TGTGCCAGCAGCCCTCCGGGAGCCCGAGAGCCCCAGCATTTT

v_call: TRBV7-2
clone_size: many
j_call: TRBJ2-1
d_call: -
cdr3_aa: CASSLDTSRREQFF
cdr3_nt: TGTGCCAGCAGCTTGGATACTAGCAGGCGAGAGCAGTTCTTC

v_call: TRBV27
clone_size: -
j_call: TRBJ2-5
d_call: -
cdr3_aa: CASSLQGGRAGAQYF
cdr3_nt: TGTGCCAGCAGTTTACAAGGGGGACGGGCCGGGGCCCAGTACTTC

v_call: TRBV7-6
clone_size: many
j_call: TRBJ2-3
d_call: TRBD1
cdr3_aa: CASSLGTGTGVSDTQYF
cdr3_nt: TGTGCCAGCAGCTTAGGTACCGGGACAGGGGTGTCAGATACGCAGTATTTT

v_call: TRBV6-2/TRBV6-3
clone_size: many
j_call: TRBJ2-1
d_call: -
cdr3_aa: CASNIGWGEQFF
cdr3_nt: TGTGCCAGCAACATAGGATGGGGTGAGCAGTTCTTC

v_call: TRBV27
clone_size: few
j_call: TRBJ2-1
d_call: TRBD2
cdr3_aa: CASSGTSGSSSYNEQFF
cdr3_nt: TGTGCCAGCTCCGGGACTAGCGGGAGCAGCTCCTACAATGAGCAGTTCTTC

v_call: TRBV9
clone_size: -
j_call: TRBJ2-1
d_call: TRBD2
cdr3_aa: CASAASGLNDDNEQFF
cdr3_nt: TGTGCCAGCGCGGCTAGCGGGCTCAACGACGACAATGAGCAGTTCTTC

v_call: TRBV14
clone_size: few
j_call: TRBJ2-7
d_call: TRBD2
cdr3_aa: CASSQDRGGRGDF
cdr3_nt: TGTGCCAGCAGCCAAGATCGTGGCGGGAGAGGGGACTTC

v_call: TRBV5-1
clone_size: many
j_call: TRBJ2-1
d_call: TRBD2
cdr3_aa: CASKGGAGLAGVQEQFF
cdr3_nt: TGCGCCAGCAAAGGAGGGGCCGGACTAGCGGGGGTGCAGGAGCAGTTCTTC

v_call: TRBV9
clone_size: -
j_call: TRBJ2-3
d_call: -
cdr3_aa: CASSVGGEGSVTQYF
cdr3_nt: TGTGCCAGCAGCGTAGGAGGCGAAGGATCGGTAACGCAGTATTTT

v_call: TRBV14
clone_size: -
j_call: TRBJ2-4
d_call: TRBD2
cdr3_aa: CASSQGASGSSKNIQYF
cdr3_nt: TGTGCCAGCAGCCAGGGCGCTAGCGGGAGCTCCAAAAACATTCAGTACTTC

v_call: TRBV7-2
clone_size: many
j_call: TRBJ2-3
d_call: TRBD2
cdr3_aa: CASSLGASGRGTDTQYF
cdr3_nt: TGTGCCAGCAGCTTAGGCGCTAGCGGGAGAGGCACAGATACGCAGTATTTT

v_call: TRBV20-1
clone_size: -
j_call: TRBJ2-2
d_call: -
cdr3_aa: CSARGHLNTGELFF
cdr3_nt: TGCAGTGCTAGAGGACACTTGAACACCGGGGAGCTGTTTTTT

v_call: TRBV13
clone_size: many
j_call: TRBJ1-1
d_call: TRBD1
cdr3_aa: CASSRDRLNTEAFF
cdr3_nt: TGTGCCAGCAGCCGGGACAGGTTGAACACTGAAGCTTTCTTT

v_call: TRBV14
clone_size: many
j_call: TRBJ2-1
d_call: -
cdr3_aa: CASSQGARSDEQFF
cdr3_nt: TGTGCCAGCAGCCAAGGGGCTAGGTCCGATGAGCAGTTCTTC

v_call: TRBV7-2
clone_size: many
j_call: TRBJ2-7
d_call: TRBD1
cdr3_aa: CASSRRDRGSEQYF
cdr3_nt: TGTGCCAGCAGCCGTCGGGACAGGGGTTCCGAGCAGTACTTC

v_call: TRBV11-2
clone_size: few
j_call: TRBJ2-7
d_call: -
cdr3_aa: CASSFSGRSYEQYF
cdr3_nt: TGTGCCAGCAGCTTTTCCGGACGCTCCTACGAGCAGTACTTC

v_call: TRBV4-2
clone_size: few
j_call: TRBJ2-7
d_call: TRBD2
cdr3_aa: CASSFRREGSYEQYF
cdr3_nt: TGTGCCAGCAGCTTCCGACGGGAGGGTTCCTACGAGCAGTACTTC

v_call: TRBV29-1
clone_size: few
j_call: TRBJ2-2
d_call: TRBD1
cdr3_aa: CSGVQGAYTGELFF
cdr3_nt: TGCAGCGGCGTACAGGGGGCTTACACCGGGGAGCTGTTTTTT

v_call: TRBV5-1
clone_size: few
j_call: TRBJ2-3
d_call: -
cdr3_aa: CASSSLQSDTQYF
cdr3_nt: TGCGCCAGCAGCTCACTGCAGTCAGATACGCAGTATTTT

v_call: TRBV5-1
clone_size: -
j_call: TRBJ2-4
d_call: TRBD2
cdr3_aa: CANSRLAGSGNIQYF
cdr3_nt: TGCGCCAACAGCAGACTAGCGGGATCTGGAAACATTCAGTACTTC

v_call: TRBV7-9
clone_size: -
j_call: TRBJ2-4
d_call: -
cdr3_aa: CASSSDPSQNIQYF
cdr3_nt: TGTGCCAGCAGCTCCGATCCGTCCCAAAACATTCAGTACTTC

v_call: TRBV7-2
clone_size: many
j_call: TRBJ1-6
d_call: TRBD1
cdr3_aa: CASSTRRIQRQGSTTPLHF
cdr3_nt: TGTGCCAGCAGCACACGACGAATACAAAGACAGGGGAGTACGACACCCCTCCACTTT

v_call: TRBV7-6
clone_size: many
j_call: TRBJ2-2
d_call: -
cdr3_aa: CASSGSGELFF
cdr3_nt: TGTGCCAGCAGCGGTAGCGGGGAGCTGTTTTTT